The TCR beta chain under discussion was sequenced for a study of long-term antiretroviral therapy in people with HIV. Points from the study as a whole: Controls had broader CDR3 length ranges than HIV repertoires did.

After removal of 4 bases from V and 2 bases from J, the junction contained 2 bases not matched to a gene. The CDR3 covers 14 residues. The germline V gene encodes CDR1 LGHNA and CDR2 YSLEER. As to this clone: Its antigen is unknown.

A minimum of one pre-ART and two post-ART PBMC samples existed for each donor. Specimens carried roughly 0.95-11 million cryopreserved PBMC before DNA extraction. At survey level, the immunoSEQ assay was run in its v3.0 version. Generated by immunoSEQ multiplex PCR, the TCRdb table keeps only in-frame clones and is missing some. The sample shows 20,000 to 30,000 clones, almost 90% of them seen only once. The receptor was isolated from a young man with HIV. Sequences were derived from unsorted PBMCs, sampled more than 4.4 years after starting antiretroviral therapy. V and J are TRBV4-3 and TRBJ2-7; 10 bases are a match to TRBD2. CDR3 protein: CASSRTSGAYEQYF. In nucleotides, the CDR3 is TGCGCCAGCAGCCGCACTAGCGGGGCCTACGAGCAGTACTTC.